The clone carrying this TCR beta chain was recorded a few times. Its cognate antigen is unknown. Germline V CDR1 and CDR2: SNHLY, FYNNEI. This CDR3 has 15 amino acids. V lost 5 bases and J 1 base, leaving 14 bases between the germline ends. These data come from a study of beta chain features in type 1 diabetes. The study's findings and limits: More deletions and fewer insertions at VDJ junctions were found in patients with type 1 diabetes. In every one of the four CD4+ subsets, TCRB CDR3s were moderately but significantly shorter in Type 1 diabetes patients.

Expressed TCRB transcripts were sequenced after all isolated RNA was converted to cDNA. Sequenced by immunoSEQ multiplex PCR; TCRdb stores in-frame clones only, minus some. Counted here are 200,000 to 300,000 clones, roughly 20% occurring once; the ten biggest clones make up less than 0.03%. V is TRBV2 and J is TRBJ1-1; possible D gene TRBD1, 6 bases. The sample taken for sequencing was naive CD4+ T cells from blood. The clonotype was recovered from a woman between 40 and 55 years old with type 1 diabetes. The CDR3 DNA sequence: TGTGCCAGCAGTCAACAACAGGGCCCGAACACTGAAGCTTTCTTT. This encodes CASSQQQGPNTEAFF.